This T cell receptor beta chain originates from a study of cytomegalovirus exposure and HLA in healthy donors. In the study overall: Falling in the Caucasian-associated ancestry cluster were about four fifths of 398 genotyped donors. Study outcomes and limitations: A later analysis by the authors found several of the most significant clusters apparently linked to common viral pathogens. After further analysis at a later stage, 16,951 TCR beta sequences were associated with HLA alleles at 0.05 false discovery rate. Published work reported that the classifier diagnosed cytomegalovirus status with high specificity and sensitivity.

Amplification used 60 Vbeta primers and 13 Jbeta primers. Data came from immunoSEQ multiplex PCR; TCRdb stores just in-frame clones and leaves some out. There are under 130,000 clones in the sample; 65% to 90% occur only once, and 6.9% lies in the top ten. This clone has a handful of counts. Its specificity is unknown. With V trimmed by 6 bases and J by 2 bases, 8 bases remained unmatched. The V gene's germline CDR1 is LNHDA and CDR2 SQIVND (reference sequence). This CDR3 has 18 residues. The sequence derives from a man under 40 in good health and CMV-seropositive. V and J are TRBV19 and TRBJ2-1; 15 bases are shared with TRBD2. The sample consisted of PBMCs. The CDR3 here is CASSPGLAGGWTYNEQFF. The CDR3 nucleotides are TGTGCCAGTAGCCCGGGACTAGCGGGGGGATGGACCTACAATGAGCAGTTCTTC. The full variable domain, with the rest looked up from reference TRBV19 and TRBJ2-1, is DGGITQSPKYLFRKEGQNVTLSCEQNLNHDAMYWYRQDPGQGLRLIYYSQIVNDFQKGDIAEGYSVSREKKESFPLTVTSAQKNPTAFYLCASSPGLAGGWTYNEQFFGPGTRLTVL.